This TCR beta chain was observed in a study of blood T cell repertoires in COVID-19. Study as a whole: Acute-phase and convalescent COVID-19 samples originated in the United States, Italy and Spain. Nucleic acid was either cDNA or gDNA, and it came from T cells, B-cell-depleted T cells, or PBMCs.

The CDR3 has 14 amino acids. The germline V and J ends were trimmed by 7 bases and 1 base, with 11 bases remaining between them. CDR1 SGDLS and CDR2 YYNGEE come from the germline V gene. Assay: immunoSEQ multiplex PCR; the TCRdb copy retains only in-frame clones and omits some. The data contain 150,000 to 160,000 clones, 70% to 85% of them singletons. This TCR came from a woman between 45 and 60 years old with acute or convalescent COVID-19. The chain joins TRBV9 to TRBJ2-2, with unresolved D. What was sequenced was peripheral blood. CDR3 loop: CASQKGGNTGELFF. CDR3 DNA: TGTGCCAGCCAAAAAGGCGGGAACACCGGGGAGCTGTTTTTT.